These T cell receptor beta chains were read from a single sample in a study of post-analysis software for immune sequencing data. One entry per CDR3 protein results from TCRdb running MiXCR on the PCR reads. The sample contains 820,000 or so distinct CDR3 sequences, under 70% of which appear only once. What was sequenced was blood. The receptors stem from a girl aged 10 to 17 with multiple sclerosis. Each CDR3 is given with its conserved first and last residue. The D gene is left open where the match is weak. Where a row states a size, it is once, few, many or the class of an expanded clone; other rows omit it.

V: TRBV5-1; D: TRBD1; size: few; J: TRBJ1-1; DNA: TGCGCCAGCAGCTTGGACAGGGGTGGTAAGCGAGCTTTCTTT; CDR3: CASSLDRGGKRAFF
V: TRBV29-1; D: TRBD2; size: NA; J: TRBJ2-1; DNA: TGCAGCGTTGGCGGGAGGGTCCCCAATGAGCAGTTCTTC; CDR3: CSVGGRVPNEQFF
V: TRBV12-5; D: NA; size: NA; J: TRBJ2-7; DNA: TGTGCTAGTGGTCCAGGGACGGTCAATAGCGGGCAGTACTTC; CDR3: CASGPGTVNSGQYF
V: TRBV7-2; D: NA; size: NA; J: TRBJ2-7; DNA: TGTGCCAGCAGCTCATCCGGGACGGAGGTCTACGAGCAGTACTTC; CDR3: CASSSSGTEVYEQYF
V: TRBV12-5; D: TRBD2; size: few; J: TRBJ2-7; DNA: TGTGCTAGCGGGGGTCGGGGGGGTACCTACGAGCAGTACTTC; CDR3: CASGGRGGTYEQYF
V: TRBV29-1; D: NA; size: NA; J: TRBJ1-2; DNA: TGCAGCGCTAACACCGATCGACAGGCATCGGACTATGGCTACACCTTC; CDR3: CSANTDRQASDYGYTF
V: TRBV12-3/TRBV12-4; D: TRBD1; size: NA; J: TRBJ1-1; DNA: TGTGCCAGCACCCTAGGGGAGGGGGCCTACCGAGCTTTCTTT; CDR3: CASTLGEGAYRAFF
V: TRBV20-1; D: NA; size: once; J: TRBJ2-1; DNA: TGCAGGGCTTTGAGCTCCTACAATGAGCAGTTCTTC; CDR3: CRALSSYNEQFF
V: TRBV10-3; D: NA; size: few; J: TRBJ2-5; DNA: TGTGCCATCAGGTCGGGCAGTACGGAGACCCAGTACTTC; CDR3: CAIRSGSTETQYF
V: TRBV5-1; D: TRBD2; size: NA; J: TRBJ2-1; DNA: TGCGCCAGCAGCTTGGCCGGGACTAGCGGGAGGTCTACTGAGCAGTTCTTC; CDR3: CASSLAGTSGRSTEQFF
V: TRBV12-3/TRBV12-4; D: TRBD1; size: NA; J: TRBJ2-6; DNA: TGTGCCAGCAGCCCAATAATAGACAGGGAACCCTCTGGGGCCAACGTCCTGACTTTC; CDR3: CASSPIIDREPSGANVLTF
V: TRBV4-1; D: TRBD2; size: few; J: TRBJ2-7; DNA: TGCGCCAGCAGCCAAGATCCAGGGACTAGCGTCTACGAGCAGTACTTC; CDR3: CASSQDPGTSVYEQYF
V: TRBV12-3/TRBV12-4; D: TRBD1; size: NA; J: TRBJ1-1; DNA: TGTGCCAGCAGCTCCCACGGACAGGGGAACACTGAAGCTTTCTTT; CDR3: CASSSHGQGNTEAFF
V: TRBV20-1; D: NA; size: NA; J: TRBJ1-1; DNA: TGCAGTGCTCCTCGGCGGAACACTGAAGCTTTCTTT; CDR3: CSAPRRNTEAFF
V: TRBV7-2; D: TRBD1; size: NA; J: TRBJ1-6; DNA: TGTGCCAGCAGCATGCGACAGGGAGCTTCACCCCTCCACTTT; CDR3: CASSMRQGASPLHF
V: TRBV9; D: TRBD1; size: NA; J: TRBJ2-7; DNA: TGTGCCAGCAGCGTTTGGGACAGGGGGTTCCAGAACGAGCAGTACTTC; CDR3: CASSVWDRGFQNEQYF
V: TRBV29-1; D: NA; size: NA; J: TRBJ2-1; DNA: TGCAGCGGGGACGTGAGATACAATGAGCAGTTCTTC; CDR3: CSGDVRYNEQFF
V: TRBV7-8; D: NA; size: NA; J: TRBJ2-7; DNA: TGTGCCAGCAGCCTACCGAACAGGGACGAGCAGTACTTC; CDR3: CASSLPNRDEQYF
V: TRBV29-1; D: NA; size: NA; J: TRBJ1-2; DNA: TGCAGCGTTGATTCGGTACATGGCTACACCTTC; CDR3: CSVDSVHGYTF
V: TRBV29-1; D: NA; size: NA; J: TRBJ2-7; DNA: TGCAGCGTTACCGGGACTGTGGCCTACGAGCAGTACTTC; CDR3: CSVTGTVAYEQYF
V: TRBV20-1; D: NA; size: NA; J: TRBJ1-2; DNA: TGCAGTGCTTTCCCGGGGGGCGCATCCTATGGCTACACCTTC; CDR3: CSAFPGGASYGYTF
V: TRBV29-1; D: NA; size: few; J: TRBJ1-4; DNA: TGCAGCGCCCGGACCCCACGGCCGGATGAAAAACTGTTTTTT; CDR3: CSARTPRPDEKLFF
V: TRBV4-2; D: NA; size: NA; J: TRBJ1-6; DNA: TGTGCCAGCAGCCAAGGGCAGGGACTTTTCACCCTCCACTTT; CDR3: CASSQGQGLFTLHF
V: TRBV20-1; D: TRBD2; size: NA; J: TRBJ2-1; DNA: TGCAGTGCTAGTGATCTAGCGGGGGCATACAATGAGCAGTTCTTC; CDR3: CSASDLAGAYNEQFF
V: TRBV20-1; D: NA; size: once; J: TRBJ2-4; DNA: TGCAGTGCTAGAGAGGCGACGGGGAAAAACATTCAGTACTTC; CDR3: CSAREATGKNIQYF
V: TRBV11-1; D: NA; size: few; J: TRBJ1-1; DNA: TGTGCCAGCAGCCTCCGAGCGGGCAACACTGAAGCTTTCTTT; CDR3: CASSLRAGNTEAFF
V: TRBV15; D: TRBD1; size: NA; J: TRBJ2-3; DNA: TGTGCCACCAGCAGGGATTACAGGGGCCGTACGACTAGCACAGATACGCAGTATTTT; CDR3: CATSRDYRGRTTSTDTQYF
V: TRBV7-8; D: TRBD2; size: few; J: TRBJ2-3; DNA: TGTGCCAGCAGCTTAGCGAAGGAAGGGAGGGGTACGCAGTATTTT; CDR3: CASSLAKEGRGTQYF
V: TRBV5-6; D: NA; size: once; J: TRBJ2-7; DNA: TGTGCCAGCAGCTTGGACAGTCTGAACTCCTACGAGCAGTACTTC; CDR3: CASSLDSLNSYEQYF
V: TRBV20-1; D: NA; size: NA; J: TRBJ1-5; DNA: TGCAGCGCTAGAGATGCCCGGAGCAATCAGCCCCAGCATTTT; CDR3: CSARDARSNQPQHF
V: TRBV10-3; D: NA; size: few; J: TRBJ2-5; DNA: TGTGCCACCGCCCCGGTGGGGGAGACCCAGTACTTC; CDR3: CATAPVGETQYF
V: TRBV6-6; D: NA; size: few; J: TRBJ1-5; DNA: TGTGCCAGCAGTTACCCCCGGACAGCTTATAGCAATCAGCCCCAGCATTTT; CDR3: CASSYPRTAYSNQPQHF
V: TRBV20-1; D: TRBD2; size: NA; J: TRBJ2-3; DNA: TGCAGTTCTCCCTCATACAAGGGCGGGAGTACAGATACGCAGTATTTT; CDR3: CSSPSYKGGSTDTQYF
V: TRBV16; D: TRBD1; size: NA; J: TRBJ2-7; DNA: TGTGCCAGCACCCAGGCAGGCGGACAGGGATGGGGCGAGCAGTACTTC; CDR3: CASTQAGGQGWGEQYF
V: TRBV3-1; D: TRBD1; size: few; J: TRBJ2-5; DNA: TGTGCCACCAAATCGGGACAGGGGGAAGAGACCCAGTACTTC; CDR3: CATKSGQGEETQYF
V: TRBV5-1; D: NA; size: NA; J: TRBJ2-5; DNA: TGCGCCAGCACTAACAGCGGGGAGACCCAGTACTTC; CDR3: CASTNSGETQYF
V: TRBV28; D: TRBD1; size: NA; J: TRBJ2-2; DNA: TGTGCCAGCAGTCGGACAGGGCTCAACACCGGGGAGCTGTTTTTT; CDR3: CASSRTGLNTGELFF
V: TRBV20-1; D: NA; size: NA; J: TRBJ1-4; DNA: TGCAGTGCCAAGACAGTGGAAAAACTGTTTTTT; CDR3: CSAKTVEKLFF
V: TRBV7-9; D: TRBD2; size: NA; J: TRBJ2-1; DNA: TGTGCCAGCAGCTTAGCGCAAGGTAGCGGGTTAGGTGAGCAGTTCTTC; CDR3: CASSLAQGSGLGEQFF
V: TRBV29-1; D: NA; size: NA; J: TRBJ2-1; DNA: TGCAGCGGGGGGACCATAGCTCGAAATGAGCAGTTCTTC; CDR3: CSGGTIARNEQFF
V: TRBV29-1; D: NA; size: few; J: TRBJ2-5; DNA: TGCAGCGTTGAAGATCCGGATGTGACCCAGTACTTC; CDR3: CSVEDPDVTQYF
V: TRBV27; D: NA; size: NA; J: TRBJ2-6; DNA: TGTGCCAGCAGTTTATCGGGGAGGGGGGGCTACTCTGGGGCCAACGTCCTGACTTTC; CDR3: CASSLSGRGGYSGANVLTF
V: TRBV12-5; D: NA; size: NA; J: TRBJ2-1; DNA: TGTGCTAGTGGTTTAAAAGGCCAGGTAGGGGGGTCACAGTTCTTC; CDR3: CASGLKGQVGGSQFF
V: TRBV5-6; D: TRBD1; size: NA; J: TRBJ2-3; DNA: TGTGCCAGCAGCCCCTCACAGGGGGCGCAGTATTTT; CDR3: CASSPSQGAQYF
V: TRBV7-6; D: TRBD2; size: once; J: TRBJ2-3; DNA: TGTGCCAGCAGCTTAGCGGATTTAGCGGGAGTTGGCACAGATACGCAGTATTTT; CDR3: CASSLADLAGVGTDTQYF
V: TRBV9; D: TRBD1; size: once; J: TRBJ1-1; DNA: TGTGCCAGCAGCGTAGGTATCGACAGGGGGCTCACTGAAGCTTTCTTT; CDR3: CASSVGIDRGLTEAFF
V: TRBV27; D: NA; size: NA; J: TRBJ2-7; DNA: TGTGCCAGCAGTTGGCTGGGGGCAGGGGGGGCCTACGAGCAGTACTTC; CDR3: CASSWLGAGGAYEQYF
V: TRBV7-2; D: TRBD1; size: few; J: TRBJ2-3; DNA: TGTGCCAGCAGCTGGGACAGAGATACGCAGTATTTT; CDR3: CASSWDRDTQYF
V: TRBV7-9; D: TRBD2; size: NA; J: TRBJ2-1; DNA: TGTGCCAGCAGCTCACAAGGGGCGGGGGATTCCTACAATGAGCAGTTCTTC; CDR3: CASSSQGAGDSYNEQFF
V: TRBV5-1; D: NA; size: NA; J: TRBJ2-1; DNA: TGCGCCAGCAGCCAACTCATCGGCCAGGCGTACAATGAGCAGTTCTTC; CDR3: CASSQLIGQAYNEQFF
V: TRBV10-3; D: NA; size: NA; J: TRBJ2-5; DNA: TGTGCCATCAGTGACGAGGGGATGGGGACCCAGTACTTC; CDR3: CAISDEGMGTQYF
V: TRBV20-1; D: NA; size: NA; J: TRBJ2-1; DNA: TGCAGTGTTCGGGCCCAGGGCCCCTACAATGAGCAGTTCTTC; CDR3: CSVRAQGPYNEQFF
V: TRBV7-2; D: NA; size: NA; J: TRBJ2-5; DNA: TGTGCCAGCAGCTTAGCAAGTACGCACCAAGAGACCCAGTACTTC; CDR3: CASSLASTHQETQYF
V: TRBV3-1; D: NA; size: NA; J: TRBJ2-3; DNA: TGTGCCAGCAGCCAACAGGGCGGTCTAGTTACGCAGTATTTT; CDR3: CASSQQGGLVTQYF